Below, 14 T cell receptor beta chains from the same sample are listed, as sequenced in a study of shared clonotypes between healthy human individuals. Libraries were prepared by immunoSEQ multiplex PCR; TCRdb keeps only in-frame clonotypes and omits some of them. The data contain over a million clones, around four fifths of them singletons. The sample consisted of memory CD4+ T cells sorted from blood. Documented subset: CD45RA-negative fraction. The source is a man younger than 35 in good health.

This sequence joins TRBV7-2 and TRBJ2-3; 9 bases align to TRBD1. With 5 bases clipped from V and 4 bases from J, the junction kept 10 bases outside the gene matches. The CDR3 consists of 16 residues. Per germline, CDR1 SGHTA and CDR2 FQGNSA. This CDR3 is CASSPGTGRGPDTQYF. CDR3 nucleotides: TGTGCCAGCAGCCCCGGGACAGGGCGAGGGCCAGATACGCAGTATTTT.

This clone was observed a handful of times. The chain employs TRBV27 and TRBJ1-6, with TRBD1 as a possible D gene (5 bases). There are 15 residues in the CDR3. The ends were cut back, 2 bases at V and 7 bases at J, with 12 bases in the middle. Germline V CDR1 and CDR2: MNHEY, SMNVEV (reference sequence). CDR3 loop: CASSLDYGGNSPLHF. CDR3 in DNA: TGTGCCAGCAGTTTAGATTACGGGGGGAATTCACCCCTCCACTTT.

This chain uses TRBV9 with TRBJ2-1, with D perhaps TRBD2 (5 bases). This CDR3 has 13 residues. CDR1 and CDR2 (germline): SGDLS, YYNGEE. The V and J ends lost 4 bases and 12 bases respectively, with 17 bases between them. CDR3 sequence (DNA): TGTGCCAGCAGCTCGTGGTTGTGGACTGGGCAGTTCTTC. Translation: CASSSWLWTGQFF.

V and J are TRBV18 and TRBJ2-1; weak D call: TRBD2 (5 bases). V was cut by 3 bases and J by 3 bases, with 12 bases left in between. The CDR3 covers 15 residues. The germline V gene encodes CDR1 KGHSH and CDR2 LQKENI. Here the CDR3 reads CASSPARAGYNEQFF. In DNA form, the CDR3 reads TGTGCCAGCTCACCCGCGAGGGCCGGCTACAATGAGCAGTTCTTC.

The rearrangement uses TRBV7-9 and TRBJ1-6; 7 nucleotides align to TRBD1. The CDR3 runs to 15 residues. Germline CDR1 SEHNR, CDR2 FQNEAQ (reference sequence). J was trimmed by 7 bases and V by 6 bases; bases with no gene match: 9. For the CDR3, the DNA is TGTGCCAGCAGTCCGCAGGGGGATTGGAATTCACCCCTCCACTTT. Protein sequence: CASSPQGDWNSPLHF.

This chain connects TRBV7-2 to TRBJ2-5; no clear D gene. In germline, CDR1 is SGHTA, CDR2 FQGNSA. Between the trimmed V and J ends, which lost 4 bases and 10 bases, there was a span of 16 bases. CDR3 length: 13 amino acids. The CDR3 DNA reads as TGTGCCAGCAGCTCCACCACGGCCAAAGGCCAGTACTTC. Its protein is CASSSTTAKGQYF.

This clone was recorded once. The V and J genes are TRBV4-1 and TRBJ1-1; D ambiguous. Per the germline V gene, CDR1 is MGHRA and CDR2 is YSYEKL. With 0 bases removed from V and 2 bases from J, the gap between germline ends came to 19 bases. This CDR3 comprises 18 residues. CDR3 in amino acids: CASSQDRQNPYKNTEAFF. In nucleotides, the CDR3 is TGCGCCAGCAGCCAAGATCGGCAGAACCCTTATAAAAACACTGAAGCTTTCTTT.

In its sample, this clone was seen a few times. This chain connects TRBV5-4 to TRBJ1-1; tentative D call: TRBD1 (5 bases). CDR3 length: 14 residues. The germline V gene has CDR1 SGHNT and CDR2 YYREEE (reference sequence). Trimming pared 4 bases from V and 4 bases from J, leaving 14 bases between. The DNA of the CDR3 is TGTGCCAGCAGCCTTTTGGGGGTGGGCACTGAAGCTTTCTTT. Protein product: CASSLLGVGTEAFF. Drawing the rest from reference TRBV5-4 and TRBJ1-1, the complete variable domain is ETGVTQSPTHLIKTRGQQVTLRCSSQSGHNTVSWYQQALGQGPQFIFQYYREEENGRGNFPPRFSGLQFPNYSSELNVNALELDDSALYLCASSLLGVGTEAFFGQGTRLTVV.

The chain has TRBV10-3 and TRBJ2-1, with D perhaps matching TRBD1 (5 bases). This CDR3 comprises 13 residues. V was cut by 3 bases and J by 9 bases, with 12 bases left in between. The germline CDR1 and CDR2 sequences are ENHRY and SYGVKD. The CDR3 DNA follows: TGTGCCATCAGTGAAGTAGGGGTGGCTGAGCAGTTCTTC. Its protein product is CAISEVGVAEQFF.

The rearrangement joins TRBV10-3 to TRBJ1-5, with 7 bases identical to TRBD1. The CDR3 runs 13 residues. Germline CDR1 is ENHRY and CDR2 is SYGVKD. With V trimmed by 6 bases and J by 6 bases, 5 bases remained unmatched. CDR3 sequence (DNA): TGTGCCATCAGCCGGGACAGTTCTCAGCCCCAGCATTTT. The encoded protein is CAISRDSSQPQHF.

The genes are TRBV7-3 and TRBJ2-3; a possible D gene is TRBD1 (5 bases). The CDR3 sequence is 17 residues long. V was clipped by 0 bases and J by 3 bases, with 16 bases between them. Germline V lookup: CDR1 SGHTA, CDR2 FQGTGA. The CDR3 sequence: CASSLTGQGAGTDTQYF. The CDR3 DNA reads TGTGCCAGCAGCTTAACGGGGCAGGGTGCAGGGACAGATACGCAGTATTTT.

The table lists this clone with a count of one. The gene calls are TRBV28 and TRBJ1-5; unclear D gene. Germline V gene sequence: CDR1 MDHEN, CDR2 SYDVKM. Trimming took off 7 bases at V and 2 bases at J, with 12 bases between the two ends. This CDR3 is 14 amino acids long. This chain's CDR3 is CASKKRQGNQPQHF. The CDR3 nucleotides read TGTGCCAGCAAGAAGAGGCAGGGCAATCAGCCCCAGCATTTT. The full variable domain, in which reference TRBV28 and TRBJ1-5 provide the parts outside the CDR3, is DVKVTQSSRYLVKRTGEKVFLECVQDMDHENMFWYRQDPGLGLRLIYFSYDVKMKEKGDIPEGYSVSREKKERFSLILESASTNQTSMYLCASKKRQGNQPQHFGDGTRLSIL.

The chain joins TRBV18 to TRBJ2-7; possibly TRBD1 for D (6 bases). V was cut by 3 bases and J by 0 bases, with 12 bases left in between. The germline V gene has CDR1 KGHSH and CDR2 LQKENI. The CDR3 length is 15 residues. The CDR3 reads CASSPREGVSYEQYF. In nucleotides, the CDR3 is TGTGCCAGCTCACCTCGTGAGGGGGTCTCCTACGAGCAGTACTTC.

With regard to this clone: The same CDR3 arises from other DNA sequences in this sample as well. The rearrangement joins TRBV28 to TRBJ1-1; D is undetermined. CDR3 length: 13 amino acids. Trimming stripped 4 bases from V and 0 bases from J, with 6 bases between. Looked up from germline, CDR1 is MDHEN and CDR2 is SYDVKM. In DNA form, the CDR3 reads TGTGCCAGCAGTTCCTTCCTGAACACTGAAGCTTTCTTT. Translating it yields CASSSFLNTEAFF.